These T cell receptor beta chains were read from a single sample in a study of T cell responses to AZD1222 COVID-19 vaccine. Clones were read by immunoSEQ multiplex PCR, and TCRdb kept only the in-frame ones, dropping some. The sample lists tens of thousands of clones, around 90% occurring once. The sequencing used peripheral blood, collected 28 days after the second AZD1222 dose. The receptors stem from an adult who received the AZD1222 COVID-19 vaccine. Each CDR3 is given without its conserved first and last residue.

TRBJ1-4 | TRBV6-5 | ASSSLRQANEKLF
TRBJ2-1 | TRBV24-1 | ATSGEVSYNEQF
TRBJ1-6 | TRBV2 | ASRRAYNSPLH
TRBJ2-2 | TRBV11-3 | ASSLGAPGGLPWNTGELF
TRBJ2-7 | TRBV13 | ASSRDRGSYEQY
TRBJ1-2 | TRBV12-3/TRBV12-4 | ASSLGWGYT
TRBJ2-1 | TRBV6-5 | ASSLEAYNEQF
TRBJ2-1 | TRBV7-9 | ASSFLQQGDEQF
TRBJ2-7 | TRBV7-8 | ASSLEQGASYEQY
TRBJ1-6 | TRBV3-1/TRBV3-2 | ASSQDSGANSPLH
TRBJ1-6 | TRBV2 | ASSVDREYSPLH
TRBJ1-5 | TRBV6-5 | ASSYSRDRQPQH
TRBJ2-7 | TRBV5-6 | ASSFVEGSYEQY
TRBJ2-1 | TRBV5-1 | ASSLGGFKNEQF
TRBJ2-7 | TRBV9 | ASSPDEFRQY
TRBJ2-7 | TRBV5-1 | ASSTRGKGTHDVQY
TRBJ2-7 | TRBV28 | ASSDSYEQY